Below are 5 T cell receptor beta chains sequenced from a single sample in a study of control samples from healthy donors and cancer patients. Sequencing was performed with immunoSEQ multiplex PCR; in TCRdb, only in-frame clones are kept and a portion is missing. The table records approximately 82,000 clones, approximately 94% of them present only once. Material: blood. These receptor sequences come from a young woman in good health.

This chain joins TRBV28 and TRBJ1-5; no reliable D call. CDR3 length equals 13 residues. In germline, CDR1 is MDHEN, CDR2 SYDVKM. Trimming shortened V by 1 base and J by 6 bases, and 7 bases separated the two germline ends. As DNA, the CDR3 is TGTGCCAGCAGTTTATCGAAGGTTCAGCCCCAGCATTTT. This sequence encodes CASSLSKVQPQHF.

The CDR3 spells CASSMGHLGTYEQYF. In DNA, the CDR3 is TGTGCCAGCAGTATGGGACACCTAGGGACCTACGAGCAGTACTTC. The chain employs TRBV28 and TRBJ2-7; D is perhaps TRBD1 (6 bases). CDR1 is MDHEN and CDR2 is SYDVKM in the germline V gene. Trimming removed 5 bases from V and 2 bases from J, with 16 bases in between. CDR3 size: 15 residues.

V gene TRBV6-2 or TRBV6-3 combines with J gene TRBJ1-2, with D unclear. This CDR3 comprises 13 residues. Looked up from germline, CDR1 is MNHEY and CDR2 is SVGEGT. V was trimmed by 3 bases and J by 6 bases, leaving 11 bases between them. CDR3 nucleotide sequence: TGTGCCAGCAGTTATAGGAGTCACGATGGCTACACCTTC. This translates into CASSYRSHDGYTF.

V usage is TRBV7-2 and J usage is TRBJ1-1, with no clear D. The CDR3 is 12 residues long. Germline V lookup: CDR1 SGHTA, CDR2 FQGNSA. The V end was cut by 8 bases, the J end by 2 bases, with 9 bases between. CDR3 in DNA: TGTGCCAGCGGACTCGATAACACTGAAGCTTTCTTT. This translates into CASGLDNTEAFF.

The gene calls are TRBV12-3 or TRBV12-4 and TRBJ1-4; possibly TRBD1 for D (6 bases). V was cut by 8 bases and J by 8 bases, with 12 bases left in between. This CDR3 is 12 amino acids long. As DNA, the CDR3 is TGTGCCAGCCGTGGGACACTAGAAAAACTGTTTTTT. Encoded protein: CASRGTLEKLFF.